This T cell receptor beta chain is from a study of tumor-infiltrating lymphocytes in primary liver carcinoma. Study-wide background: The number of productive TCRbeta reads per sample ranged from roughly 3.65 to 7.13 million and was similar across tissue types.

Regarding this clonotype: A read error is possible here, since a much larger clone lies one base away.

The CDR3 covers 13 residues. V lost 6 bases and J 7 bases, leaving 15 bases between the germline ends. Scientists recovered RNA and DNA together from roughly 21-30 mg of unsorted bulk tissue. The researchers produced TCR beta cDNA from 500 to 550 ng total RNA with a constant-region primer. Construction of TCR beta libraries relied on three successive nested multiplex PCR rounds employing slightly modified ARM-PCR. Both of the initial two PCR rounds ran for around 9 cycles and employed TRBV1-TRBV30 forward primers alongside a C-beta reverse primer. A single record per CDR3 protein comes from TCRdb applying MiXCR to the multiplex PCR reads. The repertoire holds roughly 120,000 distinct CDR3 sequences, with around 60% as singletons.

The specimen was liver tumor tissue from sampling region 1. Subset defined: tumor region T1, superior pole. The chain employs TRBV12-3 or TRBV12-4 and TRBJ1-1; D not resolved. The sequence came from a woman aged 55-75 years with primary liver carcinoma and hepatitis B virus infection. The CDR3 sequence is CASRTDPRIEAFF. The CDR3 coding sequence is TGTGCCAGCAGGACGGACCCAAGGATTGAAGCTTTCTTT.